Detailed here is one TCR beta chain. The data were taken from a study of CD4+ T cells in melanoma. V lost 4 bases to trimming and J lost 6 bases; unmatched junction nucleotides: 6. CDR3 size: 14 residues. Germline loops: CDR1 MNHEY, CDR2 SMNVEV (reference sequence). The method was immunoSEQ multiplex PCR; TCRdb's version includes in-frame clones alone and lacks a portion of them. The sample has about 15,000 clones; over 80% are singletons. The receptor was derived from a human donor with melanoma. The sequenced sample consisted of cells from a culture (not recorded whether cultured in vitro). The rearrangement links TRBV27 to TRBJ2-1; 7 nucleotides line up with TRBD2. The CDR3 DNA sequence: TGTGCCAGCAGTTGGCAGGGCGGGGGCAATGAGCAGTTCTTC. It codes for CASSWQGGGNEQFF.